This TCR beta chain emerged from a study of cytomegalovirus exposure and HLA in healthy donors. V was cut by 5 bases and J by 7 bases, with 14 bases left in between. Germline V CDR1 and CDR2: LNHNV, YYDKDF (reference sequence). The CDR3 runs to 14 residues. Primers: 60 Vbeta forward and 13 Jbeta reverse. Sequenced by immunoSEQ multiplex PCR; TCRdb stores in-frame clones only, minus some. The top ten clones hold approximately 0.99% of a sample with some 150,000 clones, 75% to 85% of them seen once. Sequenced material: PBMCs. This TCR came from a male donor in good health and CMV-seronegative. V gene TRBV15 combines with J gene TRBJ1-4; TRBD1 is a possible D gene (6 bases). The CDR3 DNA reads TGTGCCACCAGCCCCGGGGGGGCGTTTGAAAAACTGTTTTTT. Translation gives CATSPGGAFEKLFF.